This passage covers 13 T cell receptor beta chains from one sample sequenced in a study of control samples from healthy donors and cancer patients. Assay: immunoSEQ multiplex PCR; the TCRdb copy retains only in-frame clones and omits some. The sample yields 130,000 or so clones, about nine tenths seen once. Sequenced material: PBMCs. These receptors originate from a man aged 50 to 59 with head and neck cancer.

The rearrangement uses TRBV19 and TRBJ1-1; D call uncertain. The CDR3 runs to 13 residues. V lost 4 bases, J lost 4 bases, and 10 bases lay in between. Germline V CDR1 and CDR2: LNHDA, SQIVND (reference sequence). Here the CDR3 DNA reads TGTGCCAGTAGTACCCGGAGGAGCACTGAAGCTTTCTTT. Translating gives CASSTRRSTEAFF.

This chain connects TRBV6-6 to TRBJ2-7; TRBD1 agrees at 7 bases. Germline V gene sequence: CDR1 MNHNY, CDR2 SVGAGI (reference sequence). This CDR3 comprises 15 residues. V trimming: 2 bases; J trimming: 7 bases; junction bases outside the gene matches: 11. The CDR3 loop reads CASSYPGTAPGEQYF. The CDR3 DNA sequence: TGTGCCAGCAGTTACCCTGGGACAGCCCCAGGGGAGCAGTACTTC.

The chain is built from TRBV10-2 and TRBJ1-2, with unresolved D. CDR1 is WSHSY, CDR2 SAAADI, per germline. The CDR3 totals 13 residues. Deletions cut 2 bases from V and 4 bases from J, with 8 bases between. The DNA for the CDR3 is TGCGCCAGCAGTGAGGCAGGTTCCTATGGCTACACCTTC. Amino acids: CASSEAGSYGYTF.

The chain carries TRBV5-6 and TRBJ2-1; D is perhaps TRBD2 (6 bases). CDR1 SGHDT and CDR2 YYEEEE come from the germline V gene. V dropped 1 base and J dropped 7 bases, with 21 bases sitting between them. CDR3 length equals 17 residues. Here the CDR3 reads CASSLPLGSGVANEQFF. CDR3 in DNA: TGTGCCAGCAGCTTGCCGCTGGGTTCGGGAGTGGCAAATGAGCAGTTCTTC.

V gene TRBV13 combines with J gene TRBJ2-7; 10 nucleotides line up with TRBD2. This CDR3 has 15 amino acids. Germline V lookup: CDR1 PRHDT, CDR2 FYEKMQ (reference sequence). The V gene end was trimmed by 8 bases and the J gene end by 1 base; junction bases not matched to a gene: 8. The CDR3 DNA is TGTGCCAGCCTAGTAGCGGGACTAGCGTCCTACGAGCAGTACTTC. It encodes CASLVAGLASYEQYF.

V and J are TRBV7-2 and TRBJ2-3; 13 nucleotides match TRBD2. Germline V gives CDR1 SGHTA, CDR2 FQGNSA. With V trimmed by 1 base and J by 0 bases, 7 bases remained unmatched. The CDR3 is made up of 19 amino acids. The CDR3 loop reads CASSLDRTSGGASTDTQYF. The CDR3 nucleotides read TGTGCCAGCAGCTTAGACCGGACTAGCGGGGGTGCGAGCACAGATACGCAGTATTTT.

The chain combines TRBV6-6 with TRBJ2-2; no reliable D call. CDR3 length: 12 residues. Between the trimmed V and J ends, which lost 6 bases and 9 bases, there was a span of 11 bases. The germline gives CDR1 MNHNY, CDR2 SVGAGI (reference sequence). CDR3 in amino acids: CASSSAVRELFF. DNA of the CDR3: TGTGCCAGCAGCTCCGCAGTCCGGGAGCTGTTTTTT.

V usage is TRBV2 and J usage is TRBJ1-6, with TRBD1 identical over 9 bases. V was pared by 8 bases and J by 8 bases, with 10 bases of the junction left unmatched. Germline values: CDR1 SNHLY, CDR2 FYNNEI. This CDR3 region has 15 residues. The CDR3 sequence is CASGIHRGQDSPLHF. CDR3 in DNA: TGTGCCAGCGGAATTCACAGGGGGCAGGATTCACCCCTCCACTTT.

The chain couples TRBV28 to TRBJ2-6; TRBD2 is a possible D gene (5 bases). In germline, CDR1 is MDHEN, CDR2 SYDVKM. The CDR3 has 16 residues. Trimming left V 2 bases short and J 0 bases short, with 8 bases between. The CDR3 region has the DNA TGTGCCAGCAGTTTAATGGGGAGCTCTGGGGCCAACGTCCTGACTTTC. It yields the protein CASSLMGSSGANVLTF. Combining the CDR3 with reference TRBV28 and TRBJ2-6 gives the whole variable domain DVKVTQSSRYLVKRTGEKVFLECVQDMDHENMFWYRQDPGLGLRLIYFSYDVKMKEKGDIPEGYSVSREKKERFSLILESASTNQTSMYLCASSLMGSSGANVLTFGAGSRLTVL.

The chain uses TRBV5-1 and TRBJ1-2, with 10 bases fitting TRBD1. The germline V gene encodes CDR1 SGHRS and CDR2 YFSETQ. The CDR3 has 14 residues. Germline trimming cut 3 bases from V and 7 bases from J; bases unmatched to any gene: 6. CDR3 in amino acids: CASSSGTGDGGYTF. CDR3 DNA: TGCGCCAGCAGCTCCGGGACAGGGGACGGTGGCTACACCTTC.

This chain uses TRBV11-2 with TRBJ2-7; unclear D gene. CDR3 size: 11 residues. Germline CDR1 reads SGHAT; CDR2 reads FQNNGV. The V end was cut by 3 bases, the J end by 5 bases, with 5 bases between. The CDR3 nucleotides are TGTGCCAGCAGCTTGAATAACGAGCAGTACTTC. This sequence encodes CASSLNNEQYF.

V is TRBV7-9 and J is TRBJ1-2, with D perhaps matching TRBD1 (6 bases). CDR1 is SEHNR and CDR2 is FQNEAQ in the germline V gene (reference sequence). Between the trimmed V and J ends, which lost 5 bases and 8 bases, there was a span of 21 bases. This CDR3 contains 15 residues. The CDR3 DNA reads TGTGCCAGCAGCCACGGGGGGGCAACGGGCGAAGGCTACACCTTC. Residues: CASSHGGATGEGYTF.

This chain joins TRBV6-5 and TRBJ2-1; D not resolved. Germline CDR1 MNHEY, CDR2 SVGAGI. This CDR3 spans 14 amino acids. V was clipped by 6 bases and J by 0 bases, with 9 bases between them. The CDR3 coding sequence is TGTGCCAGCAGCCTAGACTTCTCCTACAATGAGCAGTTCTTC. It specifies CASSLDFSYNEQFF.